This T cell receptor beta chain came from a study of regulatory T cells in long-lasting Graves disease. Combining iRepertoire HTBI primers with Arm-PCR of CDR3 regions, the authors built TCR beta libraries. In TCRdb, the multiplex PCR reads were re-called with MiXCR into one record per CDR3 protein. This table has 550,000 to 600,000 distinct CDR3 sequences, roughly 15% appearing once. At least ten counts were recorded for this clonotype. Its antigen is still unknown. Time point reported: newly diagnosed GD, antithyroid drugs for less than 3 months. Isolated PBMC RNA provided the starting material for the TCR library. An endocrinology department in Xi'an, China, recruited the patients. Trimming took off 5 bases at V and 7 bases at J, with 11 bases between the two ends. Germline V gene lookup returns CDR1 MDHEN and CDR2 SYDVKM. The CDR3 spans 12 residues. Overall study findings and caveats: Small sample size may have lowered accuracy.

These data also featured in a second study, about T cells in Graves' hyperthyroidism and ophthalmopathy. That paper notes: Uncontrolled infection, other autoimmune disease, pregnancy and lactation each barred patients from inclusion. In the first-round RT-PCR of the TCR CDR3, the HTBI primer set was used.

The sample in question was peripheral blood mononuclear cells (PBMCs), obtained at new diagnosis, from a patient treated with antithyroid drugs. This sequence joins TRBV28 and TRBJ1-2; D is perhaps TRBD1 (6 bases). The receptor was isolated from a man aged 18 to 29 with Graves disease. Here the CDR3 reads CASSTQGFGYTF. For the CDR3, the DNA is TGTGCCAGCAGTACACAGGGCTTTGGCTACACCTTC.